Sequencing of this T cell receptor beta chain was carried out in a study of cytomegalovirus exposure and HLA in healthy donors. Broader study findings: Clonal expansion was found to be greater in HLA-associated TCR beta chains than in equally common others in a later analysis. Fewer N-insertions than the roughly 600-donor mean were reportedly shown by an Asian-associated ancestry cluster in a later analysis.

Vbeta (60) and Jbeta (13) primers were used in the PCR. Measured with immunoSEQ multiplex PCR; TCRdb has only the in-frame clones, and not every one. The sample has some 98,000 clones, around 68% seen once. Of note for this clone: What it binds is unknown.

CDR3 size: 16 residues. Trimming removed 0 bases from V and 0 bases from J; junction bases left unmatched: 4. Germline loops: CDR1 ENHRY, CDR2 SYGVKD. The sequence came from a man aged 50 to 59 in good health and CMV-seronegative. The chain combines TRBV10-3 with TRBJ2-7; 8 bases match TRBD2. The sequencing input was PBMCs. This CDR3 reads CAISESLLAVSYEQYF. CDR3 nucleotides: TGTGCCATCAGTGAGTCTTTACTAGCGGTCTCCTACGAGCAGTACTTC.